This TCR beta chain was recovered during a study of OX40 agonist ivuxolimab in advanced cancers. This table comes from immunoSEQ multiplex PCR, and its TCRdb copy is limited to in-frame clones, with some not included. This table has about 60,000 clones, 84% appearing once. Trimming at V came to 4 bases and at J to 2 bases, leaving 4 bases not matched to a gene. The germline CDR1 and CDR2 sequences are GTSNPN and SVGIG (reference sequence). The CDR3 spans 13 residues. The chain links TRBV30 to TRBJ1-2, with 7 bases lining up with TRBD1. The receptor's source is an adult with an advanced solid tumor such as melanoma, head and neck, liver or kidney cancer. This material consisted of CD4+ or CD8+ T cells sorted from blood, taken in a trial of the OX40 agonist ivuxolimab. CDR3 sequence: CAWNRDRNYGYTF. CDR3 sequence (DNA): TGTGCCTGGAACCGGGACAGAAACTATGGCTACACCTTC.